This T cell receptor (beta chain) was sequenced during a study of blood T cell repertoires in COVID-19. Across the whole study: Donors in the United States, Italy and Spain gave samples during acute or convalescent COVID-19.

Participant ages covered roughly 18 to 90 years across approximately 25 US areas. The repertoire was sequenced with immunoSEQ multiplex PCR; TCRdb's copy has only in-frame clones and lacks some. The sample lists approximately 250,000 clones, 84% seen once, with 3.5% to 5% in the top ten. The V gene lost 3 bases and the J gene lost 2 bases, with 14 bases spanning the gap. This CDR3 has 15 residues. Germline V lookup: CDR1 SGHKS, CDR2 YYEKEE (reference sequence). The sequencing input was PBMCs or T cells enriched from blood (not recorded which). This TCR was recovered from a young man with acute COVID-19. V is TRBV5-5 and J is TRBJ1-1; D not certain. The CDR3 bases are TGTGCCAGCAGCTACGGTACGGAGCGAAACACTGAAGCTTTCTTT. It yields the protein CASSYGTERNTEAFF. Complete variable domain (other parts from reference TRBV5-5 and TRBJ1-1): DAGVTQSPTHLIKTRGQQVTLRCSPISGHKSVSWYQQVLGQGPQFIFQYYEKEERGRGNFPDRFSARQFPNYSSELNVNALLLGDSALYLCASSYGTERNTEAFFGQGTRLTVV.